The 2 T cell receptor beta chains below come from one sample, sequenced in a study of cytomegalovirus exposure and HLA in healthy donors. It was with 60 Vbeta and 13 Jbeta primers that the PCR ran. Repertoires were generated with immunoSEQ multiplex PCR, while TCRdb's copy carries only in-frame clones and drops some. The sample has some 150,000 clones; about 86% are singletons. The specimen sequenced was PBMCs. These receptors originate from a woman aged 25-40 years in good health and CMV-seronegative.

This chain uses TRBV6-1 with TRBJ1-3; tentative D call: TRBD1 (6 bases). CDR3 size: 14 residues. With 5 bases removed from V and 6 bases from J, the gap between germline ends came to 14 bases. CDR1 and CDR2 from the germline V gene are MNHNS and SASEGT. Written as DNA, the CDR3 is TGTGCCAGCAGTCAGACAGGCCTAGAAAACACCATATATTTT. Translated: CASSQTGLENTIYF.

The CDR3 sequence: CATTWGGSLTEAFF. The CDR3 nucleotides read TGTGCCACCACGTGGGGGGGATCGTTGACTGAAGCTTTCTTT. The V call is TRBV28, the J call TRBJ1-1; D perhaps matches TRBD1 (5 bases). Germline-derived CDR1 and CDR2 are MDHEN and SYDVKM. Deletions cut 10 bases from V and 5 bases from J, with 20 bases between. The CDR3 totals 14 residues.